These 26 T cell receptor beta chains originate from one sample sequenced in a study of metastatic and nonmetastatic thyroid tumors. TCRdb re-clonotyped the PCR reads through MiXCR. Of roughly 89,000 clones detected, roughly an eighth appear once; the ten largest clones hold 7% to 10%. Patients underwent thyroid surgery, and none had received any treatment before it. The sequenced sample consisted of tumor tissue. Every receptor here comes from a female donor with papillary thyroid cancer or a benign thyroid nodule (not recorded which). Some clones in this sample may be carry-over from other donors' samples.

At least ten counts were recorded for this clone. This CDR3 is CASSRGPGGRGPQHF. The CDR3 DNA reads as TGTGCCAGTAGTAGGGGCCCGGGGGGCCGGGGGCCCCAGCATTTT. This chain uses TRBV19 with TRBJ1-5; D is possibly TRBD1 (6 bases). Germline CDR1 is LNHDA and CDR2 is SQIVND (reference sequence). The length of the CDR3 is 15 residues. Trimming pared 4 bases from V and 9 bases from J, leaving 19 bases between.

This clone was seen many times. The chain's CDR3 is CASRKPGQGDYEQYF. For the CDR3, the DNA is TGTGCCAGCAGGAAACCGGGACAGGGCGACTACGAGCAGTACTTC. The V gene is TRBV11-2, the J gene TRBJ2-7; 9 positions match TRBD1. CDR1 and CDR2 (germline): SGHAT, FQNNGV. The CDR3 extends over 15 amino acids. J was trimmed by 3 bases and V by 6 bases; bases with no gene match: 9.

There are many counts of this clone. The chain recombines TRBV7-9 with TRBJ1-6; D not certain. Trimming left V 5 bases short and J 7 bases short, with 3 bases between. Germline loops: CDR1 SEHNR, CDR2 FQNEAQ (reference sequence). The length of the CDR3 is 11 residues. As DNA, the CDR3 is TGTGCCAGCAGCGTAAATTCACCCCTCCACTTT. Protein: CASSVNSPLHF.

This clone was counted at least ten times. The gene calls are TRBV6-4 and TRBJ1-1; 7 bases fit TRBD1. This CDR3 has 13 residues. In germline, CDR1 is MRHNA, CDR2 SNTAGT. Trimming cost V 6 bases and J 1 base; bases outside gene matches: 2. The CDR3 coding sequence is TGTGCCAGCAGAGACAGGGAGAACACTGAAGCTTTCTTT. It yields the protein CASRDRENTEAFF.

The table lists this clone with a few counts. It may be a read error: a sequence one base away is much more abundant. The genes are TRBV20-1 and TRBJ2-5, with a tentative D call TRBD1 (5 bases). The CDR3 covers 13 residues. V was shortened by 1 base and J by 5 bases, with 11 bases between the two germline ends. Germline V gene lookup returns CDR1 DFQATT and CDR2 SNEGSKA (reference sequence). In DNA, the CDR3 is TGCAGTGCTAGAGTGTGGGGCCGGGAGACCCAGTACTTC. It is translated as CSARVWGRETQYF.

This clone has a count of ten or more. The chain links TRBV19 to TRBJ1-1, with no clear D. This CDR3 has 15 amino acids. Germline CDR1 LNHDA, CDR2 SQIVND (reference sequence). Between the trimmed V and J ends, which lost 3 bases and 5 bases, there was a span of 16 bases. The CDR3 spells CASSMSQAVGTEAFF. CDR3 DNA: TGTGCCAGTAGTATGTCCCAAGCGGTCGGGACTGAAGCTTTCTTT.

As regards this clone: A much larger clone lies one base from this, so it may be a read error. The rearrangement links TRBV27 to TRBJ2-2; D perhaps matches TRBD1 (5 bases). The CDR3 totals 16 residues. From germline, CDR1 is MNHEY and CDR2 SMNVEV (reference sequence). The ends were cut back, 0 bases at V and 10 bases at J, with 18 bases in the middle. CDR3 nucleotides: TGTGCCAGCAGTTTATCGAGGCAGGGTGGGGCCGTGGAGCTGTTTTTT. Encoded protein: CASSLSRQGGAVELFF.

This clone was found many times. Other DNA variants within this sample encode the same CDR3. In DNA form, the CDR3 reads TGTGCCAGCAGCGTAGCTGATAATGGTTTAAGCTACACCTTC. Protein: CASSVADNGLSYTF. V is TRBV9 and J is TRBJ1-2; D uncertain. Germline CDR1 and CDR2: SGDLS and YYNGEE. CDR3 length: 14 amino acids. Trimming removed 0 bases from V and 9 bases from J, with 15 bases in between.

This clone came up many times. The CDR3 DNA reads TGTGCCTGGGGGGGACAGGGAGACCCGTATAACTATGGCTACACCTTC. It specifies CAWGGQGDPYNYGYTF. This sequence joins TRBV30 and TRBJ1-2; 9 bases agree with TRBD1. The CDR3 sequence is 16 residues long. V lost 5 bases to trimming and J lost 1 base; unmatched junction nucleotides: 11. Germline CDR1 and CDR2: GTSNPN and SVGIG (reference sequence).

This clone was recorded many times. Other DNA variants within this sample encode the same CDR3. V is TRBV7-6 and J is TRBJ2-7; D not certain. Germline V lookup: CDR1 SGHVS, CDR2 FNYEAQ. V was clipped by 5 bases and J by 2 bases, with 16 bases between them. The length of the CDR3 is 15 residues. The CDR3 region is CASSHDLGPPYEQYF. CDR3 DNA: TGTGCCAGCAGCCATGATCTTGGGCCCCCCTACGAGCAGTACTTC.

Remarks on this clone: A read error may explain this, as a much larger clone is one base away. The missing conserved phenylalanine or tryptophan at the end of this CDR3 makes a read error likely. The chain links TRBV7-9 to TRBJ1-6; the D gene is possibly TRBD1 (6 bases). Germline V lookup: CDR1 SEHNR, CDR2 FQNEAQ (reference sequence). Trimming took off 6 bases at V and 10 bases at J, with 19 bases between the two ends. The CDR3 loop spans 15 amino acids. The CDR3 here is CASRPGGGSGSPLHL. The CDR3 bases are TGTGCCAGCAGACCCGGAGGGGGGAGTGGATCACCCCTCCACCTT.

This clone was seen at least ten times. The rearrangement links TRBV30 to TRBJ1-1, with 10 nucleotides matching TRBD1. The CDR3 totals 16 residues. Per germline, CDR1 GTSNPN and CDR2 SVGIG (reference sequence). Trimming removed 0 bases from V and 4 bases from J; junction bases left unmatched: 8. For the CDR3, the DNA is TGTGCCTGGAGTGTATGGGGGACAGGGGATTCCACTGAAGCTTTCTTT. Amino acids: CAWSVWGTGDSTEAFF.

This clone came up many times. This sequence joins TRBV14 and TRBJ1-1; D not certain. V was clipped by 0 bases and J by 3 bases, with 8 bases between them. CDR3 length equals 14 residues. CDR1 is SGHDN and CDR2 is FVKESK in the germline V gene. The CDR3 sequence is CASSQEWEDTEAFF. CDR3 in DNA: TGTGCCAGCAGCCAAGAATGGGAAGACACTGAAGCTTTCTTT.

This clone was observed many times. This rearrangement joins TRBV20-1 to TRBJ2-7; D call uncertain. V lost 2 bases and J 2 bases, leaving 7 bases between the germline ends. CDR3 length: 12 residues. Looked up from germline, CDR1 is DFQATT and CDR2 is SNEGSKA (reference sequence). CDR3 loop: CSARIGTYEQYF. The CDR3 DNA follows: TGCAGTGCTAGAATAGGCACCTACGAGCAGTACTTC.

Comment on this clone: This clone may be a read error of a much larger clone one base away. The same CDR3 is also encoded by other DNA sequences in this sample. This chain connects TRBV6-5 to TRBJ2-5; D is uncertain. Germline V lookup: CDR1 MNHEY, CDR2 SVGAGI. V shed 0 bases and J shed 2 bases, with 4 bases lying between them. CDR3 length: 13 residues. CDR3 sequence: CASSYSKQETQYF. The CDR3 coding sequence is TGTGCCAGCAGTTACTCTAAACAAGAGACCCAGTACTTC.

The V gene is TRBV3-1, the J gene TRBJ2-1, with D unclear. This CDR3 comprises 15 residues. V lost 4 bases and J lost 7, with 17 bases in between. The germline V gene has CDR1 LGHDT and CDR2 YNNKEL (reference sequence). The CDR3 coding sequence is TGTGCCAGCAGCCCTCCGACATTCGAGGAGAATGAGCAGTTCTTC. Its protein is CASSPPTFEENEQFF.

About this clone itself: A much larger clone differs by one base, so this may be a read error. The V gene is TRBV28, the J gene TRBJ2-5; no reliable D call. V was shortened by 3 bases and J by 11 bases, with 34 bases between the two germline ends. The CDR3 is made up of 19 amino acids. Germline CDR1 MDHEN, CDR2 SYDVKM. CDR3 region: CASSFSSVEVSRRRENQYF. The CDR3 nucleotides read TGTGCCAGCAGTTTCTCATCGGTTGAAGTGTCCCGCCGAAGAGAGAATCAGTACTTC. The whole variable domain, filled in from reference TRBV28 and TRBJ2-5, reads DVKVTQSSRYLVKRTGEKVFLECVQDMDHENMFWYRQDPGLGLRLIYFSYDVKMKEKGDIPEGYSVSREKKERFSLILESASTNQTSMYLCASSFSSVEVSRRRENQYFGPGTRLLVL.

This clone was seen repeatedly, ten times or more. The CDR3, as DNA: TGCAGTGCTCAAAAGCGGGAGGGTGGGCTCACCGGGGAGCTGTTTTTT. It is translated as CSAQKREGGLTGELFF. The J gene is TRBJ2-2, the V gene TRBV20-1; 10 positions match TRBD2. The CDR3 loop spans 16 amino acids. Per the germline V gene, CDR1 is DFQATT and CDR2 is SNEGSKA (reference sequence). With V trimmed by 5 bases and J by 4 bases, 10 bases remained unmatched.

There are many counts of this clone. CDR3 bases: TGTGCCAGCAGTCGTGTAGCGGGCGTTTACGAGCAGTACTTC. Translating gives CASSRVAGVYEQYF. The J gene is TRBJ2-7, the V gene TRBV3-1; 7 nucleotides align to TRBD2. Looked up from germline, CDR1 is LGHDT and CDR2 is YNNKEL (reference sequence). The CDR3 loop spans 14 amino acids. V shed 6 bases, J shed 4 bases, and the junction held 9 bases outside the gene matches.

With respect to this clone: This may stem from a read error, because a much larger clone lies one nucleotide away. The chain recombines TRBV2 with TRBJ1-2; no firm D call. The CDR3 runs 11 residues. Germline assignment: CDR1 SNHLY and CDR2 FYNNEI. Trimming stripped 8 bases from V and 10 bases from J, with 14 bases between. DNA for the CDR3: TGTGCCAGCGTATATGGAGGCGTCTACACCTTC. Its translation is CASVYGGVYTF.

This clone was counted ten times or more. V is TRBV6-2 or TRBV6-3 and J is TRBJ2-7; maybe TRBD1 (6 bases). V was trimmed by 5 bases and J by 7 bases, leaving 15 bases between them. Per the germline V gene, CDR1 is MNHEY and CDR2 is SVGEGT. The CDR3 is 13 residues long. The CDR3 loop reads CASSRPSQGEQYF. The CDR3 DNA follows: TGTGCCAGCAGTCGACCGTCACAGGGAGAGCAGTACTTC.

This clone occurred many times. This sequence joins TRBV4-1 and TRBJ1-5; D uncertain. Trimming left V 3 bases short and J 5 bases short, with 11 bases between. From germline, CDR1 is MGHRA and CDR2 YSYEKL. This CDR3 comprises 14 residues. CDR3 region: CASSHYHRDQPQHF. The CDR3 DNA is TGCGCCAGCAGCCATTATCATCGAGATCAGCCCCAGCATTTT.

This clone was detected many times. The CDR3 protein is CASSIVSTRPWQGGYTF. CDR3 DNA sequence: TGTGCCAGTAGTATAGTCTCGACAAGACCTTGGCAGGGTGGCTACACCTTC. The chain recombines TRBV19 with TRBJ1-2, with TRBD1 as a possible D gene (5 bases). This CDR3 is built from 17 residues. The V end lost 1 base, the J end lost 7 bases, and 22 bases lay between the germline ends. Germline-derived CDR1 and CDR2 are LNHDA and SQIVND (reference sequence).

This clone was seen ten or more times. This sequence joins TRBV20-1 and TRBJ2-2; perhaps TRBD2 as D (6 bases). This CDR3 is 14 amino acids long. V dropped 6 bases and J dropped 2 bases, with 13 bases sitting between them. CDR1 and CDR2 (germline): DFQATT, SNEGSKA (reference sequence). The CDR3 nucleotides are TGCAGTGCGGCCGGGACTTTTAACACCGGGGAGCTGTTTTTT. Its translation: CSAAGTFNTGELFF.

The sample holds many counts of this clone. The J gene is TRBJ2-7, the V gene TRBV10-2; D not resolved. This CDR3 region has 13 residues. The germline CDR1 and CDR2 sequences are WSHSY and SAAADI. V was clipped by 0 bases and J by 1 base, with 4 bases between them. CDR3 residues: CASSESHSYEQYF. CDR3 DNA: TGCGCCAGCAGTGAGTCCCATTCCTACGAGCAGTACTTC.

A few counts support this clone. A much larger clonotype is one base distant, so this may be a read error. The genes are TRBV19 and TRBJ2-7, with D maybe TRBD1 (6 bases). This CDR3 is built from 15 residues. V shed 3 bases and J shed 5 bases, with 17 bases lying between them. Germline loops: CDR1 LNHDA, CDR2 SQIVND (reference sequence). CDR3 amino acids: CASSIWMSRGNEQYF. The CDR3 coding sequence is TGTGCCAGTAGTATTTGGATGAGCAGGGGAAACGAGCAGTACTTC.